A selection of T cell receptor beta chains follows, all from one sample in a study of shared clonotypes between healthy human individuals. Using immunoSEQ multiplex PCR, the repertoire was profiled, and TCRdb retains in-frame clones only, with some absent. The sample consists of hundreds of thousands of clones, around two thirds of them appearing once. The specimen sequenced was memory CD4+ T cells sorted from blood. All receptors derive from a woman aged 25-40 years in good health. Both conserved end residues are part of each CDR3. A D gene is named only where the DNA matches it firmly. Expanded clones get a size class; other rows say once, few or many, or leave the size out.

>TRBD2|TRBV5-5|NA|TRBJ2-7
TGTGCCAGCAGCCCGGGACTAGCGGGAGTGTATGAGCAGTACTTC
CASSPGLAGVYEQYF
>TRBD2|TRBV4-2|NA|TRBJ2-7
TGTGCCAGCAGCCAAGATAAGCTAGCGGGAAGGGGCTCCTACGAGCAGTACTTC
CASSQDKLAGRGSYEQYF
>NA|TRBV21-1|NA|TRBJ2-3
TGTGCCAGCAGCCAAAGGGGCGGGCCGGTTACAGATACGCAGTATTTT
CASSQRGGPVTDTQYF
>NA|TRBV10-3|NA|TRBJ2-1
TGTGCCATCAGTGATGTGGGTGGCAATGAGCAGTTCTTC
CAISDVGGNEQFF
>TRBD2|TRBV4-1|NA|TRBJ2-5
TGCGCCAGCAGCCAAGTAAGCGGGAAGGAGACCCAGTACTTC
CASSQVSGKETQYF
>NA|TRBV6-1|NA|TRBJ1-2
TGTGCCAGCAGTCTAGGGGGCTATGGCTACACCTTC
CASSLGGYGYTF
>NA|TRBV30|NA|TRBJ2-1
TGTGCCTGGAGTGTACTGTACGGTGAGCAGTTCTTC
CAWSVLYGEQFF
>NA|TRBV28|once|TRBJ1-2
TGTGCCAGCAGTTTAAGGGGGACCTATGGCTACACCTTC
CASSLRGTYGYTF
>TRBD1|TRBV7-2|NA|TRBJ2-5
TGTGCCAGCAGCCCTGGGACAGACCAAGAGACCCAGTACTTC
CASSPGTDQETQYF
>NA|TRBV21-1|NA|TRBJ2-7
TGTGCCAGCAGCCAAAGGAGGGGAGTGCGTTCCGAGCAGTACTTC
CASSQRRGVRSEQYF
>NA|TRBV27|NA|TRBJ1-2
TGTGCCAGCAGTCTCCGACGGACCGAGAGGGGAGGCTACACCTTC
CASSLRRTERGGYTF
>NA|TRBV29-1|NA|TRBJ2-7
TGCAGCGTTGGGGAGGACTACGAGCAGTACTTC
CSVGEDYEQYF
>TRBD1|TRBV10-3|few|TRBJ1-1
TGTGCCATCTCGGGAGGGGGCCTGAACACTGAAGCTTTCTTT
CAISGGGLNTEAFF
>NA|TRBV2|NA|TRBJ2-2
TGTGCCTCAAAAGGGGGGCGTAACACCGGGGAGCTGTTTTTT
CASKGGRNTGELFF
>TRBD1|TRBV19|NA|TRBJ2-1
TGTGCCAGTAAGCGAGGACAGGGGTACAATGAGCAGTTCTTC
CASKRGQGYNEQFF
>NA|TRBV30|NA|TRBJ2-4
TGTGCCTGGACTCCGCTAGGGGTGGCGGGGACCAAAAACATTCAGTACTTC
CAWTPLGVAGTKNIQYF
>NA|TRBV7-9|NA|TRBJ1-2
TGTGCCAGCAGCTGGGCAGAATCTAACTATGGCTACACCTTC
CASSWAESNYGYTF
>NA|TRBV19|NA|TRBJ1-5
TGTGCCAGTAGTAGGTATGAAAGCAATCAGCCCCAGCATTTT
CASSRYESNQPQHF
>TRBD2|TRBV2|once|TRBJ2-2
TGTGCCAGCAGTGACTCGGTAGCGGGAGTCGGGGAGCTGTTTTTT
CASSDSVAGVGELFF